This entry lists 30 T cell receptor beta chains sequenced from one sample in a study of blood T cell repertoires in COVID-19. Repertoires were generated with immunoSEQ multiplex PCR, while TCRdb's copy carries only in-frame clones and drops some. Altogether just under 250,000 clones are present, approximately 86% being singletons, with the ten largest covering over 3%. Sequenced material: peripheral blood. These receptors all stem from a woman aged 25-40 years who had recovered from COVID-19.

V gene TRBV7-2 combines with J gene TRBJ1-3; D gene uncertain. CDR1 SGHTA and CDR2 FQGNSA come from the germline V gene. The CDR3 runs to 14 residues. V lost 7 bases, J lost 1 base, and 11 bases lay in between. In DNA, the CDR3 is TGTGCCAGCAAAAAGCTTACGTCTGGAAACACCATATATTTT. It codes for CASKKLTSGNTIYF.

The genes are TRBV7-6 and TRBJ2-2, with TRBD2 matching over 12 bases. Germline CDR1 SGHVS, CDR2 FNYEAQ. The CDR3 consists of 17 residues. Unmatched junction bases numbered 6, after V lost 1 base and J lost 6 bases. The CDR3 loop is CASSLVLAGGLPGELFF. In DNA, the CDR3 is TGTGCCAGCAGCTTAGTCCTAGCGGGGGGGCTCCCCGGGGAGCTGTTTTTT. Full variable domain (remainder filled in from reference TRBV7-6 and TRBJ2-2): GAGVSQSPRYKVTKRGQDVALRCDPISGHVSLYWYRQALGQGPEFLTYFNYEAQQDKSGLPNDRFSAERPEGSISTLTIQRTEQRDSAMYRCASSLVLAGGLPGELFFGEGSRLTVL.

The rearrangement uses TRBV5-4 and TRBJ2-6; 13 bases are a match to TRBD2. There are 19 residues in the CDR3. Germline CDR1 is SGHNT and CDR2 is YYREEE (reference sequence). The junction had 9 bases not matched to a gene; V was cut back by 4 bases and J by 2 bases. Here the CDR3 DNA reads TGTGCCAGCAGCCAGGGACTAGCGGGGTTAGGGGCTGGGGCCAACGTCCTGACTTTC. This encodes CASSQGLAGLGAGANVLTF.

The V and J genes are TRBV18 and TRBJ2-7, with unresolved D. The V and J ends lost 3 bases and 2 bases respectively, with 8 bases between them. CDR1 is KGHSH, CDR2 LQKENI, per germline. The CDR3 totals 13 residues. The CDR3 region has the DNA TGTGCCAGCTCACCCGAGGTAACCTACGAGCAGTACTTC. Its protein is CASSPEVTYEQYF.

V gene TRBV2 combines with J gene TRBJ2-3, with D perhaps TRBD2 (6 bases). Trimming pared 3 bases from V and 7 bases from J, leaving 14 bases between. The germline CDR1 and CDR2 sequences are SNHLY and FYNNEI. The length of the CDR3 is 14 residues. CDR3 bases: TGTGCCAGCAGTGATCGGAGGGGCTTTCATACGCAGTATTTT. This sequence encodes CASSDRRGFHTQYF. The full variable domain, its missing parts supplied by reference TRBV2 and TRBJ2-3, is EPEVTQTPSHQVTQMGQEVILRCVPISNHLYFYWYRQILGQKVEFLVSFYNNEISEKSEIFDDQFSVERPDGSNFTLKIRSTKLEDSAMYFCASSDRRGFHTQYFGPGTRLTVL.

The chain carries TRBV7-8 and TRBJ2-7, with D uncertain. The CDR3 length is 14 residues. CDR1 and CDR2 (germline): SGHVS, FQNEAQ. V was trimmed by 3 bases and J by 4 bases, leaving 13 bases between them. The CDR3 bases are TGTGCCAGCAGCTTTACCTCTAGATTGTACGAGCAGTACTTC. Translating gives CASSFTSRLYEQYF.

The chain joins TRBV18 to TRBJ2-3; D perhaps matches TRBD2 (5 bases). The germline V and J ends were trimmed by 5 bases and 6 bases, with 12 bases remaining between them. Per germline, CDR1 KGHSH and CDR2 LQKENI. This CDR3 is built from 13 residues. For the CDR3, the DNA is TGTGCCAGCTCAGACACTAGTTCGGATACGCAGTATTTT. Translating it yields CASSDTSSDTQYF.

The rearrangement links TRBV3-1 (or the pseudogene TRBV3-2) to TRBJ2-4, with TRBD1 identical over 9 bases. The germline V gene has CDR1 LGHDT and CDR2 YNNKEL (reference sequence). This CDR3 region has 16 residues. The trim removed 4 bases at V and 1 base at J, leaving 5 bases unmatched. CDR3 amino acids: CASSRTGTGAKNIQYF. The DNA for the CDR3 is TGTGCCAGCAGCCGCACCGGGACAGGGGCCAAAAACATTCAGTACTTC.

The J gene is TRBJ2-1, the V gene TRBV24-1; D remains unclear. The V gene's germline CDR1 is KGHDR and CDR2 SFDVKD. The length of the CDR3 is 14 residues. Trimming pared 5 bases from V and 2 bases from J, leaving 9 bases between. The CDR3 region has the DNA TGTGCCACCAGTGCGGCAGGTCCCTACAATGAGCAGTTCTTC. It is translated as CATSAAGPYNEQFF.

The chain joins TRBV12-5 to TRBJ2-1; D is perhaps TRBD1 (5 bases). CDR1 and CDR2 from the germline V gene are LGHNT and FRNRAP. V lost 0 bases and J lost 8, with 20 bases in between. The CDR3 has 17 amino acids. In DNA, the CDR3 is TGTGCTAGTGGTTTGGTAGTAATGGGGCTCCACCGCGATGAGCAGTTCTTC. Translating it yields CASGLVVMGLHRDEQFF.

CDR3 DNA sequence: TGTGCCAGCAGTCCTTTCAGGGCAGATACGCAGTATTTT. It codes for CASSPFRADTQYF. The chain has TRBV12-3 or TRBV12-4 and TRBJ2-3; maybe TRBD1 (5 bases). The ends were cut back, 5 bases at V and 4 bases at J, with 10 bases in the middle. The CDR3 loop spans 13 amino acids.

The chain is built from TRBV28 and TRBJ2-5; the match to TRBD1 covers 7 bases. The CDR3 spans 14 residues. CDR1 and CDR2 from the germline V gene are MDHEN and SYDVKM. J lost 5 bases, V lost 5 bases, and 8 bases had no gene match. CDR3: CASSLTGYVETQYF. Written as DNA, the CDR3 is TGTGCCAGCAGTCTGACAGGGTATGTGGAGACCCAGTACTTC.

The chain is built from TRBV2 and TRBJ1-1, with TRBD1 matching 8 bases. CDR3 length equals 14 residues. Unmatched junction bases numbered 9, after V lost 8 bases and J lost 4 bases. CDR1 and CDR2 from the germline V gene are SNHLY and FYNNEI. The CDR3 loop reads CASCNDRGGTEAFF. The CDR3, as DNA: TGTGCCAGCTGCAACGACAGGGGAGGCACTGAAGCTTTCTTT. Looking up the rest from reference TRBV2 and TRBJ1-1 gives the full variable domain: EPEVTQTPSHQVTQMGQEVILRCVPISNHLYFYWYRQILGQKVEFLVSFYNNEISEKSEIFDDQFSVERPDGSNFTLKIRSTKLEDSAMYFCASCNDRGGTEAFFGQGTRLTVV.

This rearrangement joins TRBV29-1 to TRBJ1-1; 10 bases agree with TRBD1. The CDR3 has 13 amino acids. Per germline, CDR1 SQVTM and CDR2 ANQGSEA. Trimming cost V 2 bases and J 7 bases; bases outside gene matches: 4. The CDR3 protein is CSVEIGQGVEAFF. CDR3 in DNA: TGCAGCGTTGAAATCGGACAGGGGGTTGAAGCTTTCTTT.

The rearrangement uses TRBV18 and TRBJ2-1, with 8 positions matching TRBD2. Germline trimming cut 6 bases from V and 9 bases from J; bases unmatched to any gene: 7. Germline CDR1 KGHSH, CDR2 LQKENI. The CDR3 length is 13 residues. The CDR3 is CASSPNTSGEQFF. In DNA form, the CDR3 reads TGTGCCAGCTCCCCGAATACTAGCGGTGAGCAGTTCTTC.

The chain couples TRBV5-1 to TRBJ2-5, with 7 nucleotides matching TRBD1. There are 16 residues in the CDR3. Unmatched junction bases numbered 13, after V lost 4 bases and J lost 4 bases. Germline CDR1 and CDR2: SGHRS and YFSETQ. This CDR3 reads CASSLGKTGWGETQYF. The CDR3 DNA follows: TGCGCCAGCAGCCTAGGAAAGACAGGGTGGGGAGAGACCCAGTACTTC.

The chain carries TRBV5-1 and TRBJ2-1; 11 bases are a match to TRBD2. This CDR3 spans 16 amino acids. Germline assignment: CDR1 SGHRS and CDR2 YFSETQ. V gave up 4 bases and J gave up 7 bases; unmatched junction bases: 10. The CDR3 protein is CASSTAVAGGPNEQFF. For the CDR3, the DNA is TGCGCCAGCAGCACCGCGGTAGCGGGGGGGCCAAATGAGCAGTTCTTC.

This clone is a singleton in its sample. The rearrangement uses TRBV11-2 and TRBJ2-3, with a weak D call TRBD2 (6 bases). The CDR3 consists of 11 residues. V lost 3 bases to trimming and J lost 13 bases, with 11 bases between them. Germline assignment: CDR1 SGHAT and CDR2 FQNNGV. CDR3 coding DNA: TGTGCCAGCAGCTTCAGGAGGGCCGAGTATTTT. Its translation: CASSFRRAEYF.

V and J are TRBV29-1 and TRBJ1-2; D not resolved. V was clipped by 4 bases and J by 6 bases, with 12 bases between them. The CDR3 is 12 amino acids. From germline, CDR1 is SQVTM and CDR2 ANQGSEA. The CDR3, as DNA: TGCAGCGTTGCCACCAGGTCGGATGGCTACACCTTC. Protein sequence: CSVATRSDGYTF.

As to this clone: The same CDR3 arises from other DNA sequences in this sample as well. J is TRBJ1-1 and V is TRBV19; D is unresolved. The CDR3 has 15 amino acids. Looked up from germline, CDR1 is LNHDA and CDR2 is SQIVND (reference sequence). With 1 base removed from V and 0 bases from J, the gap between germline ends came to 9 bases. Here the CDR3 DNA reads TGTGCCAGTAGTATAGGAACCGGTCTGAACACTGAAGCTTTCTTT. It translates to CASSIGTGLNTEAFF.

The gene calls are TRBV6-5 and TRBJ1-6, with D uncertain. CDR1 is MNHEY, CDR2 SVGAGI, per germline. CDR3 length: 16 amino acids. V dropped 0 bases and J dropped 10 bases, with 16 bases sitting between them. The CDR3 protein is CASSYSAGLLTSPLHF. CDR3 sequence (DNA): TGTGCCAGCAGTTACTCCGCCGGGTTACTCACATCACCCCTCCACTTT.

The chain links TRBV7-9 to TRBJ2-7; D ambiguous. The CDR3 spans 14 residues. Germline V gene sequence: CDR1 SEHNR, CDR2 FQNEAQ (reference sequence). V was trimmed by 0 bases and J by 2 bases, leaving 8 bases between them. The CDR3 DNA is TGTGCCAGCAGCTTAGCGAGCCGCGCCTACGAGCAGTACTTC. Translated: CASSLASRAYEQYF.

The genes are TRBV1 and TRBJ2-1; TRBD2 reflects the table's D call only, with no check against the DNA. TRBV1 is described as a pseudogene. This CDR3 region has 16 residues. The CDR3 nucleotides are TGCACCAGCAGCCACGAGACTAGCGGGGGCTACAATGAGCAGTTCTTC. Its translation: CTSSHETSGGYNEQFF.

CDR3 loop: CASRQTGDWEKNTEAFF. The CDR3 DNA reads as TGTGCCAGCAGGCAGACAGGGGATTGGGAGAAGAACACTGAAGCTTTCTTT. The genes are TRBV2 and TRBJ1-1; TRBD1 matches at 8 bases. This CDR3 is 17 amino acids long. CDR1 is SNHLY, CDR2 FYNNEI, per germline. The ends lost 6 bases at V and 1 base at J; junction bases unmatched: 13.

V gene TRBV10-3 combines with J gene TRBJ2-5; 11 bases match TRBD1. Germline CDR1 and CDR2: ENHRY and SYGVKD. With V trimmed by 3 bases and J by 1 base, 4 bases remained unmatched. This CDR3 region has 16 residues. The CDR3 nucleotides read TGTGCCATCAGTGATTTGGACAGGGGGCTCCAAGAGACCCAGTACTTC. It specifies CAISDLDRGLQETQYF.

The chain couples TRBV28 to TRBJ2-5; TRBD2 might be the D (5 bases). Deletions cut 3 bases from V and 2 bases from J, with 16 bases between. Germline V lookup: CDR1 MDHEN, CDR2 SYDVKM. The CDR3 is made up of 16 amino acids. CDR3 DNA: TGTGCCAGCAGTTTGGCACAACTAGGCTTACAAGAGACCCAGTACTTC. Residues: CASSLAQLGLQETQYF.

The CDR3, as DNA: TGTGCCATCCGGGACAGGGAAGACTATGGCTACACCTTC. Translating gives CAIRDREDYGYTF. The chain joins TRBV10-3 to TRBJ1-2, with TRBD1 matching over 9 bases. The germline gives CDR1 ENHRY, CDR2 SYGVKD. V dropped 8 bases and J dropped 3; count of bases not matched to a gene: 4. The CDR3 is 13 residues long.

This clone was detected once. This CDR3 is CASSRPQGAAETQYF. The CDR3 DNA reads as TGTGCCAGCAGCCGACCGCAGGGGGCCGCAGAGACCCAGTACTTC. The chain is built from TRBV6-6 and TRBJ2-5, with 8 bases lining up with TRBD1. Germline assignment: CDR1 MNHNY and CDR2 SVGAGI (reference sequence). The CDR3 consists of 15 residues. V shed 6 bases, J shed 4 bases, and the junction held 10 bases outside the gene matches.

Written as DNA, the CDR3 is TGTGCCAGCTCTACAGGGGACGCTGGAAACACCATATATTTT. Translation: CASSTGDAGNTIYF. The V gene is TRBV28, the J gene TRBJ1-3; 7 nucleotides line up with TRBD1. Germline values: CDR1 MDHEN, CDR2 SYDVKM. V lost 8 bases, J lost 2 bases, and 6 bases stayed unmatched. The CDR3 runs 14 residues.

This clone was seen repeatedly, ten times or more. V usage is TRBV30 and J usage is TRBJ1-2; 11 bases are shared with TRBD1. The CDR3 has 15 residues. J lost 5 bases, V lost 7 bases, and 12 bases had no gene match. Germline values: CDR1 GTSNPN, CDR2 SVGIG (reference sequence). CDR3 sequence reads: CASSRDRGRTYGYTF. DNA for the CDR3: TGTGCCTCGTCCCGGGACAGGGGGAGAACATATGGCTACACCTTC.